The 13 T cell receptor beta chains in this list originate from one sample, sequenced in a study of cytomegalovirus exposure and HLA in healthy donors. PCR used 60 Vbeta primers and 13 Jbeta primers. Here immunoSEQ multiplex PCR was the method, and the copy in TCRdb shows in-frame clones only, minus some. This sample yields under 200,000 clones, of which approximately 77% are seen a single time; about 7.9% belongs to the top ten. Sequences were obtained from PBMCs. The receptors shown here come from a male donor in good health and CMV-seropositive.

This clone was counted a few times. A much bigger clone sits one base away, suggesting this may be a read error. The chain uses TRBV7-3 and TRBJ1-1, with TRBD1 identical over 7 bases. CDR1 and CDR2 (germline): SGHTA, FQGTGA. The CDR3 extends over 14 amino acids. After removal of 5 bases from V and 1 base from J, the junction contained 4 bases not matched to a gene. CDR3 in DNA: TGTGCCAGCAGCCCGACAGGGAAGAACACTGAAGCTTTCTTT. Its translation: CASSPTGKNTEAFF.

V is TRBV15 and J is TRBJ2-7, with 8 bases identical to TRBD1. The CDR3 extends over 20 amino acids. With 4 bases clipped from V and 1 base from J, the junction kept 21 bases outside the gene matches. Germline CDR1 and CDR2: LNHNV and YYDKDF (reference sequence). CDR3 loop: CATSTLRFALMDRVSYEQYF. The CDR3 DNA follows: TGTGCCACCAGCACCCTCCGGTTCGCTCTTATGGACAGGGTATCCTACGAGCAGTACTTC.

This chain uses TRBV10-3 with TRBJ1-4; 9 bases fit TRBD1. The V and J ends lost 3 bases and 8 bases, in that order; junction bases with no gene match: 10. Germline V gives CDR1 ENHRY, CDR2 SYGVKD. This CDR3 is 16 amino acids long. CDR3 region: CAISDTGGRVGEKLFF. CDR3 coding DNA: TGTGCCATCAGTGATACAGGGGGCAGGGTGGGCGAAAAACTGTTTTTT.

This clone was observed once. The V and J genes are TRBV19 and TRBJ2-2, with D possibly matching TRBD1 (7 bases). This CDR3 has 15 residues. Germline CDR1 reads LNHDA; CDR2 reads SQIVND (reference sequence). V was pared by 5 bases and J by 1 base, with 11 bases between. This CDR3 reads CASSGGTVNTGELFF. CDR3 bases: TGTGCCAGTAGTGGCGGGACAGTGAACACCGGGGAGCTGTTTTTT.

The count of this clone is one. The chain links TRBV25-1 to TRBJ2-7; a possible D gene is TRBD1 (5 bases). Germline V gene data show CDR1 as MGHDK and CDR2 as SYGVNS. CDR3 length equals 14 residues. Trimming took 10 bases from V and 4 from J, leaving 20 bases between them. CDR3 protein: CATKGDQGAYEQYF. CDR3 DNA sequence: TGTGCCACCAAGGGCGACCAAGGGGCTTACGAGCAGTACTTC.

The rearrangement uses TRBV19 and TRBJ1-1, with 7 bases lining up with TRBD1. This CDR3 has 17 residues. In germline, CDR1 is LNHDA, CDR2 SQIVND (reference sequence). V was clipped by 3 bases and J by 2 bases; unmatched bases: 12. The CDR3 loop is CASSIGWRGQHNTEAFF. Here the CDR3 DNA reads TGTGCCAGTAGTATTGGATGGAGGGGACAGCACAACACTGAAGCTTTCTTT.

The chain employs TRBV20-1 and TRBJ2-1, with D possibly being TRBD2 (6 bases). The V and J ends lost 6 bases and 8 bases respectively, with 8 bases between them. Germline V lookup: CDR1 DFQATT, CDR2 SNEGSKA (reference sequence). This CDR3 is 10 amino acids long. The CDR3 coding sequence is TGCAGTGCCGGGGGAGATGAGCAGTTCTTC. Amino acids: CSAGGDEQFF.

This clone appeared a single time. The chain uses TRBV7-2 and TRBJ2-1; TRBD2 agrees at 11 bases. This CDR3 is 13 amino acids long. The J segment lost 10 bases and the V segment lost 7 bases, leaving 6 bases of the junction unmatched. Germline V gene sequence: CDR1 SGHTA, CDR2 FQGNSA. In DNA, the CDR3 is TGTGCCAGCATCGGTGCTAGCGGGAGGGAGCAGTTCTTC. Translation: CASIGASGREQFF.

This clone appeared a few times. J is TRBJ2-7 and V is TRBV30, with 7 bases that match TRBD1. The CDR3 covers 12 residues. V lost 5 bases and J lost 1; bases outside the gene matches: 2. Germline V gene sequence: CDR1 GTSNPN, CDR2 SVGIG (reference sequence). For the CDR3, the DNA is TGTGCCTGGGGGGGACAGTCCTACGAGCAGTACTTC. It encodes CAWGGQSYEQYF.

The chain employs TRBV27 and TRBJ2-1, with 9 bases that match TRBD1. The CDR3 totals 15 residues. Germline trimming cut 5 bases from V and 4 bases from J; bases unmatched to any gene: 6. CDR1 and CDR2 from the germline V gene are MNHEY and SMNVEV (reference sequence). The CDR3 loop is CASSPRDRAYNEQFF. The CDR3 DNA reads TGTGCCAGCAGTCCCCGGGACAGGGCTTACAATGAGCAGTTCTTC.

J is TRBJ2-1 and V is TRBV6-5, with D hard to call. This CDR3 spans 12 amino acids. The germline V gene encodes CDR1 MNHEY and CDR2 SVGAGI. Trimming took off 0 bases at V and 7 bases at J, with 4 bases between the two ends. CDR3 loop: CASSYSRNEQFF. The CDR3 coding sequence is TGTGCCAGCAGTTACTCCAGAAATGAGCAGTTCTTC.

The chain links TRBV6-5 to TRBJ1-3; 7 nucleotides match TRBD1. This CDR3 is built from 14 residues. The J segment lost 0 bases and the V segment lost 4 bases, leaving 0 bases of the junction unmatched. CDR1 is MNHEY, CDR2 SVGAGI, per germline. The CDR3 DNA reads TGTGCCAGCAGTTGGGACAGCTCTGGAAACACCATATATTTT. Protein sequence: CASSWDSSGNTIYF.

CDR3 nucleotides: TGTGCCACCAGCAGAGAGGCAGGGGGCGGTACTGAAGCTTTCTTT. This translates into CATSREAGGGTEAFF. The V gene is TRBV15, the J gene TRBJ1-1, with 8 bases identical to TRBD1. This CDR3 region has 15 residues. Germline CDR1 LNHNV, CDR2 YYDKDF (reference sequence). Trimming at V came to 0 bases and at J to 5 bases, leaving 5 bases not matched to a gene.